Listed below are T cell receptor beta chains from one sample, sequenced in a study of blood T cells in healthy people across ages. In TCRdb, the 5' RACE reads were re-called with MiXCR into one record per CDR3 protein. Of approximately 800,000 distinct CDR3 sequences in the sample, roughly three fifths are singletons; the top ten hold roughly 25%. The specimen sequenced was blood. These receptor sequences come from a man in his forties in good health. CDR3s include the opening cysteine and the closing phenylalanine or tryptophan. D genes are given only for firm matches. A row's size may be missing; if present it is once, few, many or a size class.

d_call	v_call	j_call	clone_size	cdr3_nt	cdr3_aa
TRBD2	TRBV7-6	TRBJ2-3	-	TGTGCCAGCACCGCTACTAGCGGGAGAGGAACAGATACGCTGTATTTT	CASTATSGRGTDTLYF
-	TRBV18	TRBJ2-5	many	TGTGCCAGCTCACCGCCACAAGAGACCCAGTACTTC	CASSPPQETQYF
TRBD2	TRBV6-2/TRBV6-3	TRBJ2-3	-	TGTGCCAGCAGTTACAAGGGAGGGACGCAGTATTTT	CASSYKGGTQYF
-	TRBV18	TRBJ2-1	-	TGTGCCAGCTCATCCTCCCCGGGGGTCGTCGAGCAGTTCTTC	CASSSSPGVVEQFF
TRBD2	TRBV3-1	TRBJ2-7	-	TGTGCCAGCAGCCACAGGACTAGTATTGGGTACGAGCAGTACTTC	CASSHRTSIGYEQYF
TRBD1	TRBV12-3/TRBV12-4	TRBJ1-2	-	TGTGCCAGCAGTTTTGACAGGGAGAGCGGCCACACCTTC	CASSFDRESGHTF
-	TRBV20-1	TRBJ1-4	-	TGCAGTGCTAAGGGGTCAACTAATGAAAAACTGTTTTTT	CSAKGSTNEKLFF
TRBD2	TRBV20-1	TRBJ2-3	few	TGCAGCGCAAGCGGCCTTACGGGAGGCGGCGCTAGGACAGATACGCAGTATTTT	CSASGLTGGGARTDTQYF
TRBD1	TRBV5-1	TRBJ1-2	-	TGCGCCAGCAGCTTGATGGGACAGACCTCCTATGGCTACACCTTC	CASSLMGQTSYGYTF
TRBD2	TRBV29-1	TRBJ2-3	-	TGCAGCGTAGGGACTAGCGGAACAATCACAGATACGCAGTATTTT	CSVGTSGTITDTQYF
TRBD2	TRBV5-1	TRBJ2-5	-	TGCGCCAGCGGGACTAGCGGGGGACAAGAGACCCAGTACTTC	CASGTSGGQETQYF
TRBD2	TRBV7-4	TRBJ2-7	-	TGTGCCAGCAGCTTTGGGGGTCAAGCGGGGCGAAACGAGCAGTACTTC	CASSFGGQAGRNEQYF
-	TRBV28	TRBJ2-7	once	TGTGCCAGCAGTTTAAATCCAGGGCTTGGGTCCTACGAGCAGTACTTC	CASSLNPGLGSYEQYF
TRBD1	TRBV20-1	TRBJ1-2	-	TGCAGTGCTAGTCATTCAGGGGGCAATGGCTACACCTTC	CSASHSGGNGYTF